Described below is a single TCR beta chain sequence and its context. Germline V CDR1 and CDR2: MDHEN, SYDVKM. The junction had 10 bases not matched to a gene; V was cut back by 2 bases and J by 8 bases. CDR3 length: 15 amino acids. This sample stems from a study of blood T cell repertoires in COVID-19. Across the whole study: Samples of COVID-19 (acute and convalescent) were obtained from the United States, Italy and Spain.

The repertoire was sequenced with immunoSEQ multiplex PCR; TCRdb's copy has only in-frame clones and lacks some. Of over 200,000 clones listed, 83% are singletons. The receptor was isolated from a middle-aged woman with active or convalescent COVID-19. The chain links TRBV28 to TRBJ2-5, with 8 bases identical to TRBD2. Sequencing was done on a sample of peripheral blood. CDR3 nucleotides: TGTGCCAGCAGTTTAAAGCGGGGGCCATATAAAACCCAGTACTTC. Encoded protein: CASSLKRGPYKTQYF.